Shown below are 4 T cell receptor beta chains from a single sample sequenced in a study of beta chain features in type 1 diabetes. Of the isolated RNA, all was reverse transcribed, and so the sequenced material was expressed TCRB transcripts. Method: immunoSEQ multiplex PCR; TCRdb's copy keeps in-frame clones and lacks some. Among hundreds of thousands of clones, roughly an eighth were seen once, and the ten largest hold around 0.015%. The sample taken for sequencing was naive CD4+ T cells from blood. These receptors were taken from a man between 18 and 35 years old in good health.

The table lists this clone with a few counts. The sample has other DNA sequences that encode this CDR3 too. The V and J genes are TRBV7-2 and TRBJ2-1; possibly TRBD2 for D (6 bases). Germline assignment: CDR1 SGHTA and CDR2 FQGNSA. Trimming shortened V by 0 bases and J by 2 bases, and 8 bases separated the two germline ends. The CDR3 spans 15 residues. In nucleotides, the CDR3 is TGTGCCAGCAGCTTAGCGGGAGGTCCCTACAATGAGCAGTTCTTC. Translated, it gives CASSLAGGPYNEQFF.

This clone appeared a few times. J is TRBJ2-4 and V is TRBV4-1; D possibly corresponds to TRBD2 (5 bases). Germline V gives CDR1 MGHRA, CDR2 YSYEKL. The V end lost 1 base, the J end lost 0 bases, and 16 bases lay between the germline ends. The CDR3 is 18 residues long. CDR3 protein: CASSQGEPKGVAKNIQYF. The DNA for the CDR3 is TGCGCCAGCAGCCAAGGGGAGCCAAAGGGAGTAGCCAAAAACATTCAGTACTTC.

In this sample, this clone turned up a few times. The CDR3 region has the DNA TGTGCCAGCAGCCTAAGGGGGAGCTCTGGAAACACCATATATTTT. Residues: CASSLRGSSGNTIYF. The chain is built from TRBV7-2 and TRBJ1-3, with D possibly being TRBD1 (6 bases). The CDR3 runs 15 residues. The V end was cut by 5 bases, the J end by 0 bases, with 11 bases between. Germline CDR1 SGHTA, CDR2 FQGNSA.

The rearrangement joins TRBV28 to TRBJ1-1; 8 bases map to TRBD1. The CDR3 spans 14 residues. Trimming removed 5 bases from V and 1 base from J; junction bases left unmatched: 3. Germline CDR1 MDHEN, CDR2 SYDVKM. The CDR3 region has the DNA TGTGCCAGCAGTCGGGACAGGACGAACACTGAAGCTTTCTTT. Translation: CASSRDRTNTEAFF.